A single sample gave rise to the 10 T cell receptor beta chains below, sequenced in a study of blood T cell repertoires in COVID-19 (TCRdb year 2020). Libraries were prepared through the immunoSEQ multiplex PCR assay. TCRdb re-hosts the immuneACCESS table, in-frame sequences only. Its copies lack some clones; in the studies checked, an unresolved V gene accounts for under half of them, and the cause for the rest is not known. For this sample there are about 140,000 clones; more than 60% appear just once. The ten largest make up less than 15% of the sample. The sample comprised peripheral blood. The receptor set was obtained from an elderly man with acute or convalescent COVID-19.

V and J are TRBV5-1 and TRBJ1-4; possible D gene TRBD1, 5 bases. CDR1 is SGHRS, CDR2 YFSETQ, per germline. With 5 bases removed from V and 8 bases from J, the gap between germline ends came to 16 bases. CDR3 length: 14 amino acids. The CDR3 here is CASRMSPRGEKLFF. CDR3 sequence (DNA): TGCGCCAGCAGAATGAGTCCGCGGGGCGAAAAACTGTTTTTT. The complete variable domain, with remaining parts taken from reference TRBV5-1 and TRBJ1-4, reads KAGVTQTPRYLIKTRGQQVTLSCSPISGHRSVSWYQQTPGQGLQFLFEYFSETQRNKGNFPGRFSGRQFSNSRSEMNVSTLELGDSALYLCASRMSPRGEKLFFGSGTQLSVL.

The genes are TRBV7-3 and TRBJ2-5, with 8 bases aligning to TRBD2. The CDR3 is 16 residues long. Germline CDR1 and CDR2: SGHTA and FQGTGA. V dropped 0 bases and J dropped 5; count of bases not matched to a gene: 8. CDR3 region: CASSLTQRGLGETQYF. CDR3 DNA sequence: TGTGCCAGCAGCTTAACCCAGCGGGGGCTAGGGGAGACCCAGTACTTC.

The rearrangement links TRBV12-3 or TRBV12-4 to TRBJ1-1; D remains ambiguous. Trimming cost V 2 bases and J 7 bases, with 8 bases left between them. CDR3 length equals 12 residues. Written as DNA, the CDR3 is TGTGCCAGCAGTTTATTTCTCGTTGAAGCTTTCTTT. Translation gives CASSLFLVEAFF.

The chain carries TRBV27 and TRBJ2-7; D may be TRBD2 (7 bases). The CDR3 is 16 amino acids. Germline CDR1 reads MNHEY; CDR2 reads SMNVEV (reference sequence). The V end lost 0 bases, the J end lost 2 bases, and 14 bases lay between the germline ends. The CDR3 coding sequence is TGTGCCAGCAGTTTATCCGGGGGGCTTCTCGCCTACGAGCAGTACTTC. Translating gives CASSLSGGLLAYEQYF.

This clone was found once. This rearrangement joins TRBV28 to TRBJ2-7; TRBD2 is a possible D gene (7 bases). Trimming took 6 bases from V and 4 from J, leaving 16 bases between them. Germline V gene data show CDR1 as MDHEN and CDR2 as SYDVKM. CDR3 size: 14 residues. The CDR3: CASRGSRGQYEQYF. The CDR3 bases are TGTGCCAGCAGGGGGTCGCGGGGGCAATACGAGCAGTACTTC.

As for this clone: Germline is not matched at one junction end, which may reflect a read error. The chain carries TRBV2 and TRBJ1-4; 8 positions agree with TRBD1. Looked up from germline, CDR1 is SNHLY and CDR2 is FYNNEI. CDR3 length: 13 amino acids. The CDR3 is CASSESQGAVVRF. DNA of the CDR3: TGTGCCAGCAGTGAATCCCAGGGGGCCGTTGTACGATTT.

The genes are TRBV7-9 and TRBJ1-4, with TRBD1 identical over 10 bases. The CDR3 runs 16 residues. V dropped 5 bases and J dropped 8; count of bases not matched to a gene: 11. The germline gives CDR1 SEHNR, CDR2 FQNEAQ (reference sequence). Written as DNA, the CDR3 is TGTGCCAGCAGCCTGCGGGTCGGGACAGGGGAAGAAAAACTGTTTTTT. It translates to CASSLRVGTGEEKLFF.

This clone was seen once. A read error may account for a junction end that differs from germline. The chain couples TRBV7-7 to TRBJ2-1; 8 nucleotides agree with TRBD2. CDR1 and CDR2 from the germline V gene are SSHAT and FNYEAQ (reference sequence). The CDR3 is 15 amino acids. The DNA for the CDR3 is TGTGCTAGCAGCCCGGGGGGGCAAGTCAACAATGAGCAGTTCTTC. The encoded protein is CASSPGGQVNNEQFF. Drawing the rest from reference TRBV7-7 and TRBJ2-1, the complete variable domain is GAGVSQSPRYKVTKRGQDVTLRCDPISSHATLYWYQQALGQGPEFLTYFNYEAQPDKSGLPSDRFSAERPEGSISTLTIQRTEQRDSAMYRCASSPGGQVNNEQFFGPGTRLTVL.

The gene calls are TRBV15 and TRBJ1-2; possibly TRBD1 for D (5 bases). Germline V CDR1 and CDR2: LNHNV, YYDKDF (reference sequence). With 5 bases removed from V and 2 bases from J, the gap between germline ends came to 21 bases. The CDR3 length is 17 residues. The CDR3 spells CATSSFIFPTENYGYTF. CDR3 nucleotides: TGTGCCACCAGCTCATTTATCTTCCCGACAGAAAACTATGGCTACACCTTC.

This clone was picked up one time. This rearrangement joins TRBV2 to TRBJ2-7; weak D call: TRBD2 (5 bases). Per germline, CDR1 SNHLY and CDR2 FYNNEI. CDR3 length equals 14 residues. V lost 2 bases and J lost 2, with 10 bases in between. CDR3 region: CASSEWTGTYEQYF. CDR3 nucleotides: TGTGCCAGCAGTGAATGGACGGGGACCTACGAGCAGTACTTC.